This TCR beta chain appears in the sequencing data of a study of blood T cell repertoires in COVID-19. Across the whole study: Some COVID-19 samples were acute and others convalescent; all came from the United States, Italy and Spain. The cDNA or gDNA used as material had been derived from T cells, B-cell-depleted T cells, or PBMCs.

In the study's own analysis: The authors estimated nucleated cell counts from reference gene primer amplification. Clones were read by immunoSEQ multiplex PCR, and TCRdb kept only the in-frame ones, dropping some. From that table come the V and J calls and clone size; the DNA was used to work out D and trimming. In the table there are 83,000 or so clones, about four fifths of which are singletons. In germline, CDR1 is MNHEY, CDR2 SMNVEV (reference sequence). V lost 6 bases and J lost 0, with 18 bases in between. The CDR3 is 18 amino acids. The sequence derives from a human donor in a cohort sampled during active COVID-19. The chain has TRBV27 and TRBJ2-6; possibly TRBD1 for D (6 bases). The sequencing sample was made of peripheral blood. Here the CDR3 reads CASSPLTGISSGANVLTF. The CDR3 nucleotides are TGTGCCAGCAGCCCTCTCACAGGGATAAGCTCTGGGGCCAACGTCCTGACTTTC.